These T cell receptor beta chains were read from a single sample in a study of identical twins. In TCRdb, the 5' RACE reads were re-called with MiXCR into one record per CDR3 protein. The sample lists roughly 570,000 distinct CDR3 sequences, around 9.6% occurring once. This same sample was also taken into another study, of yellow fever vaccine responses in identical twins.

Material for sequencing was PBMCs. Source of these receptors: a woman aged 18-35 years in good health. Both conserved end residues are part of each CDR3. D genes are given only for firm matches. Only part of the rows carry a size: once, few, many, or a class if the clone is expanded.

D gene: NA
V gene: TRBV4-3
J gene: TRBJ2-5
clone size: many
CDR3 DNA: TGCGCCAGCAGCCAAGATATACAGGGCGAGACCCAGTACTTC
CDR3 protein: CASSQDIQGETQYF

D gene: NA
V gene: TRBV20-1
J gene: TRBJ2-2
clone size: many
CDR3 DNA: TGCAGTGCCCGTGACACGAACACCGGGGAGCTGTTTTTT
CDR3 protein: CSARDTNTGELFF

D gene: NA
V gene: TRBV11-1
J gene: TRBJ1-6
clone size: NA
CDR3 DNA: TGTGCCAGCAGCTCTCGGAGTAATTCACCCCTCCACTTT
CDR3 protein: CASSSRSNSPLHF

D gene: NA
V gene: TRBV11-2
J gene: TRBJ2-5
clone size: few
CDR3 DNA: TGTGCCAGCAGCTCCCCCGGGAGAGGGGAGACCCAGTACTTC
CDR3 protein: CASSSPGRGETQYF

D gene: NA
V gene: TRBV25-1
J gene: TRBJ2-1
clone size: few
CDR3 DNA: TGTGCCAGCAAAGGGGGGGGGCTAGGGCGTCGCAATGAGCAGTTCTTC
CDR3 protein: CASKGGGLGRRNEQFF

D gene: TRBD1
V gene: TRBV29-1
J gene: TRBJ2-7
clone size: few
CDR3 DNA: TGCAGCGTTGAGGGGACAGGGGGCGCGTTTAGCGGCGACGAGCAGTACTTC
CDR3 protein: CSVEGTGGAFSGDEQYF

D gene: NA
V gene: TRBV7-9
J gene: TRBJ1-2
clone size: many
CDR3 DNA: TGTGCCAAGGTCGGGTCGGCCTTC
CDR3 protein: CAKVGSAF

D gene: NA
V gene: TRBV6-2/TRBV6-3
J gene: TRBJ2-2
clone size: NA
CDR3 DNA: TGTGCCAGCAGTTACGGGGCTAGCTGGAGTAACACCGGGGAGCTGTTTTTT
CDR3 protein: CASSYGASWSNTGELFF

D gene: NA
V gene: TRBV28
J gene: TRBJ1-2
clone size: many
CDR3 DNA: TGTGCCAGCAGCCTCTCCGCTAACTATGGCTACACCTTC
CDR3 protein: CASSLSANYGYTF

D gene: TRBD1
V gene: TRBV7-9
J gene: TRBJ2-1
clone size: few
CDR3 DNA: TGTGCCAGCAGCTCCCCCGAAGGGACAGGGGCAAATGAGCAGTTCTTC
CDR3 protein: CASSSPEGTGANEQFF

D gene: NA
V gene: TRBV6-2/TRBV6-3
J gene: TRBJ2-3
clone size: NA
CDR3 DNA: TGTGCCAGCAGTGGCCTGGCGGGGCCCACAGATACGCAGTATTTT
CDR3 protein: CASSGLAGPTDTQYF

D gene: NA
V gene: TRBV29-1
J gene: TRBJ2-2
clone size: NA
CDR3 DNA: TGCAGCGTGAGACAGGCGTCCGGGGAGCTGTTTTTT
CDR3 protein: CSVRQASGELFF

D gene: TRBD2
V gene: TRBV5-1
J gene: TRBJ2-1
clone size: NA
CDR3 DNA: TGCGCCAGCAGCTTGGTCCTCGCGGGGGGGTACAATGAGCAGTTCTTC
CDR3 protein: CASSLVLAGGYNEQFF

D gene: NA
V gene: TRBV12-3/TRBV12-4
J gene: TRBJ2-7
clone size: many
CDR3 DNA: TGTGCCAGCAGTATCCGGGACAACTCCTACGAGCAGTACTTC
CDR3 protein: CASSIRDNSYEQYF

D gene: TRBD2
V gene: TRBV27
J gene: TRBJ2-7
clone size: few
CDR3 DNA: TGTGCCAGCACCCTCGGACTAGCGGCAACCTACGAGCAGTACTTC
CDR3 protein: CASTLGLAATYEQYF

D gene: NA
V gene: TRBV20-1
J gene: TRBJ2-7
clone size: NA
CDR3 DNA: TGCAGTGCTAGAGCGCAACACACCTACGAGCAGTACTTC
CDR3 protein: CSARAQHTYEQYF

D gene: TRBD2
V gene: TRBV6-2/TRBV6-3
J gene: TRBJ2-3
clone size: NA
CDR3 DNA: TGTGCCAGCAGCCGATCGTCGGGGGGAACGCAGTATTTT
CDR3 protein: CASSRSSGGTQYF

D gene: NA
V gene: TRBV5-1
J gene: TRBJ2-7
clone size: NA
CDR3 DNA: TGCGCCAGCAGCTTGGTAGGCATATCCTACGAGCAGTACTTC
CDR3 protein: CASSLVGISYEQYF

D gene: NA
V gene: TRBV20-1
J gene: TRBJ2-7
clone size: few
CDR3 DNA: TGCAGTGCTAGACCCGTCGGATCCTACGAGCAGTACTTC
CDR3 protein: CSARPVGSYEQYF

D gene: TRBD2
V gene: TRBV19
J gene: TRBJ2-1
clone size: NA
CDR3 DNA: TGTGCCAGTAGTGTTGGACTAGCGGGGGGAGGGCAGTTCTTC
CDR3 protein: CASSVGLAGGGQFF

D gene: NA
V gene: TRBV7-2
J gene: TRBJ1-1
clone size: many
CDR3 DNA: TGTGCCAGCAGCTTAGCGGCGTCGAACACTGAAGCTTTCTTT
CDR3 protein: CASSLAASNTEAFF

D gene: NA
V gene: TRBV6-2/TRBV6-3
J gene: TRBJ2-1
clone size: NA
CDR3 DNA: TGTGCCAGCAGAATCGACTACTACAATGAGCAGTTCTTC
CDR3 protein: CASRIDYYNEQFF